A selection of T cell receptor beta chains follows, all from one sample in a study of blood T cell repertoires in COVID-19. Clones were read by immunoSEQ multiplex PCR, and TCRdb kept only the in-frame ones, dropping some. The sample lists roughly 220,000 clones; 80% to 90% were seen once. The sample comprised PBMCs or T cells enriched from blood (not recorded which). These receptors were collected from a woman under 30 in a cohort exposed to, infected with or recovered from COVID-19 (not recorded which). Both conserved end residues are part of each CDR3. The order of the fields is J gene, D gene, V gene, clone size, CDR3 DNA, CDR3 protein. D genes are given only for firm matches. Clone size, where shown, is once, few, many, or a class for clones that have expanded.

J gene: TRBJ2-1; D gene: .; V gene: TRBV27; clone size: .; CDR3 DNA: TGTGCCAGCAGTCTGGCCGGACTCTTATACAATGAGCAGTTCTTC; CDR3 protein: CASSLAGLLYNEQFF
J gene: TRBJ2-3; D gene: .; V gene: TRBV11-3; clone size: .; CDR3 DNA: TGTGCCAGCAGCTTAGCCCAGAAAGATACGCAGTATTTT; CDR3 protein: CASSLAQKDTQYF
J gene: TRBJ1-2; D gene: .; V gene: TRBV28; clone size: .; CDR3 DNA: TGTGCCAGCAGTTTCCTGACAGGCACTAACTATGGCTACACCTTC; CDR3 protein: CASSFLTGTNYGYTF
J gene: TRBJ2-3; D gene: .; V gene: TRBV3-1/TRBV3-2; clone size: .; CDR3 DNA: TGTGCCAGCTCAGGGGTCGGCACAGATACGCAGTATTTT; CDR3 protein: CASSGVGTDTQYF
J gene: TRBJ2-1; D gene: .; V gene: TRBV30; clone size: .; CDR3 DNA: TGTGCCTGGAGCTGGGACTTCGACAATGAGCAGTTCTTC; CDR3 protein: CAWSWDFDNEQFF
J gene: TRBJ2-5; D gene: TRBD2; V gene: TRBV11-2; clone size: .; CDR3 DNA: TGTGCCAGCAGCTTGGGACTAGCGGAGAACCAAGAGACCCAGTACTTC; CDR3 protein: CASSLGLAENQETQYF
J gene: TRBJ1-3; D gene: .; V gene: TRBV28; clone size: .; CDR3 DNA: TGTGCCAGCAGTTTAGGGAGGGAAAACACCATATATTTT; CDR3 protein: CASSLGRENTIYF
J gene: TRBJ2-3; D gene: TRBD2; V gene: TRBV27; clone size: .; CDR3 DNA: TGTGCCAGCATGCTAGCGGTTTCTAGCACAGATACGCAGTATTTT; CDR3 protein: CASMLAVSSTDTQYF
J gene: TRBJ2-2; D gene: TRBD2; V gene: TRBV28; clone size: .; CDR3 DNA: TGTGCCAGCAGTCCCGATACGGGAGGGCCTTACACCGGGGAGCTGTTTTTT; CDR3 protein: CASSPDTGGPYTGELFF
J gene: TRBJ2-7; D gene: .; V gene: TRBV7-2; clone size: .; CDR3 DNA: TGTGCCAGCAGCGGGACATCGAGGGACGAGCAGTACTTC; CDR3 protein: CASSGTSRDEQYF
J gene: TRBJ1-2; D gene: TRBD1; V gene: TRBV9; clone size: .; CDR3 DNA: TGTGCCAGCAGCCCGACAGGGGACCGGTATGGCTACACCTTC; CDR3 protein: CASSPTGDRYGYTF
J gene: TRBJ1-3; D gene: TRBD1; V gene: TRBV14; clone size: few; CDR3 DNA: TGTGCCAGCAGCCGGACAGGAGCTGGAAACACCATATATTTT; CDR3 protein: CASSRTGAGNTIYF
J gene: TRBJ1-5; D gene: .; V gene: TRBV2; clone size: .; CDR3 DNA: TGTGCCAGCCGGGGATTGACGAGCAATCAGCCCCAGCATTTT; CDR3 protein: CASRGLTSNQPQHF
J gene: TRBJ2-7; D gene: .; V gene: TRBV2; clone size: .; CDR3 DNA: TGTGTCAGCATCCTCGGAGACGACGCCCAGAGCTCCTACGAGCAGTACTTC; CDR3 protein: CVSILGDDAQSSYEQYF
J gene: TRBJ2-1; D gene: .; V gene: TRBV27; clone size: .; CDR3 DNA: TGTGCCAGCAGCCTACAGGGATCCTACAATGAGCAGTTCTTC; CDR3 protein: CASSLQGSYNEQFF
J gene: TRBJ1-2; D gene: TRBD1; V gene: TRBV7-8; clone size: few; CDR3 DNA: TGTGCCAGCAGCCCTTCCCGGGACAGCGTTGGCTACACCTTC; CDR3 protein: CASSPSRDSVGYTF
J gene: TRBJ2-1; D gene: .; V gene: TRBV2; clone size: .; CDR3 DNA: TGTGCCACGGGACACCCCAATGAGCAGTTCTTC; CDR3 protein: CATGHPNEQFF
J gene: TRBJ2-3; D gene: TRBD2; V gene: TRBV9; clone size: .; CDR3 DNA: TGTGCCAGCAGCGGACCCCCGGGACTAGCGCCCACAGATACGCAGTATTTT; CDR3 protein: CASSGPPGLAPTDTQYF
J gene: TRBJ2-3; D gene: TRBD2; V gene: TRBV6-1; clone size: .; CDR3 DNA: TGTGCCAGCAGTGATGGACTAGCGGGGCCCACAGATACGCAGTATTTT; CDR3 protein: CASSDGLAGPTDTQYF
J gene: TRBJ2-1; D gene: .; V gene: TRBV24-1; clone size: .; CDR3 DNA: TGTGCCACCAGTGTCTCCCCGGGGAATGAGCAGTTCTTC; CDR3 protein: CATSVSPGNEQFF
J gene: TRBJ1-1; D gene: .; V gene: TRBV29-1; clone size: .; CDR3 DNA: TGCAGCGGCCACGGTTCGGGGGACACTGAAGCTTTCTTT; CDR3 protein: CSGHGSGDTEAFF
J gene: TRBJ2-7; D gene: .; V gene: TRBV15; clone size: .; CDR3 DNA: TGTGCCACCAGCAGATATCCTCGAGACAGTTCCTACGAGCAGTACTTC; CDR3 protein: CATSRYPRDSSYEQYF
J gene: TRBJ1-3; D gene: .; V gene: TRBV9; clone size: once; CDR3 DNA: TGTGCCAGCAGCGTATCGACAGGAACCTCTGGAAACACCATATATTTT; CDR3 protein: CASSVSTGTSGNTIYF
J gene: TRBJ2-7; D gene: TRBD1; V gene: TRBV5-1; clone size: .; CDR3 DNA: TGCGCCAGCAGCTTCAGGACAGGGGTTAGCTACGAGCAGTACTTC; CDR3 protein: CASSFRTGVSYEQYF
J gene: TRBJ2-7; D gene: TRBD2; V gene: TRBV9; clone size: .; CDR3 DNA: TGTGCCAGCAGCGTGGCGGGGGAGGGCTACGAGCAGTACTTC; CDR3 protein: CASSVAGEGYEQYF
J gene: TRBJ2-1; D gene: TRBD1; V gene: TRBV18; clone size: .; CDR3 DNA: TGTGCCAGCTCACCGACAGGGGACAATGAGCAGTTCTTC; CDR3 protein: CASSPTGDNEQFF
J gene: TRBJ1-5; D gene: .; V gene: TRBV6-4; clone size: .; CDR3 DNA: TGTGCCAGCACAAACTCGCCGGGACTAAGACTTAACGACCAGCCCCAGCATTTT; CDR3 protein: CASTNSPGLRLNDQPQHF
J gene: TRBJ2-2; D gene: TRBD2; V gene: TRBV19; clone size: .; CDR3 DNA: TGTGCCAGTAGTATCCCGGGACTAGGGAGCACCGGGGAGCTGTTTTTT; CDR3 protein: CASSIPGLGSTGELFF
J gene: TRBJ1-1; D gene: .; V gene: TRBV5-1; clone size: .; CDR3 DNA: TGCGCCAGCAGCTTGAGTACTAGCACTGAAGCTTTCTTT; CDR3 protein: CASSLSTSTEAFF
J gene: TRBJ1-1; D gene: .; V gene: TRBV7-8; clone size: .; CDR3 DNA: TGTGCCACCGAGGCGGCGGTTGGCACTGAAGCTTTCTTT; CDR3 protein: CATEAAVGTEAFF
J gene: TRBJ2-7; D gene: TRBD2; V gene: TRBV11-2; clone size: few; CDR3 DNA: TGTGCCAGCAGTTGGACTAGCGGGACCTCCTACGAGCAGTACTTC; CDR3 protein: CASSWTSGTSYEQYF
J gene: TRBJ2-1; D gene: TRBD2; V gene: TRBV5-1; clone size: .; CDR3 DNA: TGCGCCAGCAGCTATGGACTAGCGGGAGATAGTGGGTTCTTC; CDR3 protein: CASSYGLAGDSGFF
J gene: TRBJ1-3; D gene: .; V gene: TRBV5-4; clone size: .; CDR3 DNA: TGTGCCAGCAGCTCGACAATCGGAAACACCATATATTTT; CDR3 protein: CASSSTIGNTIYF
J gene: TRBJ2-5; D gene: .; V gene: TRBV7-9; clone size: .; CDR3 DNA: TGTGCCAGCAGCGTACAGGAAGAGACCCAGTACTTC; CDR3 protein: CASSVQEETQYF
J gene: TRBJ1-1; D gene: .; V gene: TRBV15; clone size: .; CDR3 DNA: TGTGCCACCAGCAGCTTGGACAGATTGAACACTGAAGCTTTCTTT; CDR3 protein: CATSSLDRLNTEAFF
J gene: TRBJ1-5; D gene: TRBD1; V gene: TRBV28; clone size: .; CDR3 DNA: TGTGCCAGCAGTACCCCTGGGACAGGGATTGGGCAGCCCCAGCATTTT; CDR3 protein: CASSTPGTGIGQPQHF
J gene: TRBJ1-4; D gene: .; V gene: TRBV6-5; clone size: .; CDR3 DNA: TGTGCCAGCAGGCCTCATGGGGGGAAACTGTTTTTT; CDR3 protein: CASRPHGGKLFF
J gene: TRBJ1-1; D gene: .; V gene: TRBV9; clone size: .; CDR3 DNA: TGTGCCAGCAGCGTATCACAGGGTGGGGAGACTGAAGCTTTCTTT; CDR3 protein: CASSVSQGGETEAFF
J gene: TRBJ2-1; D gene: TRBD2; V gene: TRBV5-1; clone size: .; CDR3 DNA: TGCGCCAGCAGCTTGGGGGGAGGGTCCCACAATGAGCAGTTCTTC; CDR3 protein: CASSLGGGSHNEQFF
J gene: TRBJ1-6; D gene: TRBD1; V gene: TRBV5-6; clone size: .; CDR3 DNA: TGTGCCAGCAGCTTGGTGGGACAGGGGGCAGTAAAACCCCTCCACTTT; CDR3 protein: CASSLVGQGAVKPLHF
J gene: TRBJ2-7; D gene: .; V gene: TRBV28; clone size: .; CDR3 DNA: TGTGCCAGCAGCCTCGATACTAGCTCCTACGAGCAGTACTTC; CDR3 protein: CASSLDTSSYEQYF
J gene: TRBJ2-7; D gene: .; V gene: TRBV5-4; clone size: .; CDR3 DNA: TGTGCCAGCAGCTTTCAACCGCGCTACGAGCAGTACTTC; CDR3 protein: CASSFQPRYEQYF
J gene: TRBJ2-2; D gene: .; V gene: TRBV7-3; clone size: once; CDR3 DNA: TGTGCCAGCAGCCGCATCCCGCTATTGGACACCGGGGAGCTGTTTTTT; CDR3 protein: CASSRIPLLDTGELFF
J gene: TRBJ1-2; D gene: TRBD1; V gene: TRBV12-3/TRBV12-4; clone size: .; CDR3 DNA: TGTGCCAGCAGCCGCGGACAGGGGGACGGCTACACCTTC; CDR3 protein: CASSRGQGDGYTF
J gene: TRBJ1-1; D gene: .; V gene: TRBV19; clone size: .; CDR3 DNA: TGTGCCAGTAGTATGCAGGGGATAAACACTGAAGCTTTCTTT; CDR3 protein: CASSMQGINTEAFF
J gene: TRBJ1-4; D gene: TRBD1; V gene: TRBV5-1; clone size: .; CDR3 DNA: TGCGCCAGCAGCTTGGAGACAGGGAAGGGCGAAAAACTGTTTTTT; CDR3 protein: CASSLETGKGEKLFF
J gene: TRBJ1-1; D gene: .; V gene: TRBV18; clone size: .; CDR3 DNA: TGTGCCAGCTCTCCGAGGACCGGGGCTGAAGCTTTCTTT; CDR3 protein: CASSPRTGAEAFF